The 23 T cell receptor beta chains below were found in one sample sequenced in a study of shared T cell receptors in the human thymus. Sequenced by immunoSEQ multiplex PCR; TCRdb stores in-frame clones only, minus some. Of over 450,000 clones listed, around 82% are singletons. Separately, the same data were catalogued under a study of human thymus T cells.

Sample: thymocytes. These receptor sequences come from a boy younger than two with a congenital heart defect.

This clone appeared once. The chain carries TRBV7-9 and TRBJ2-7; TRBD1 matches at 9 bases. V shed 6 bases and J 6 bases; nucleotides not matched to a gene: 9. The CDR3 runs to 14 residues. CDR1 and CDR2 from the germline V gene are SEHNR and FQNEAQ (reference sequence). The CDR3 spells CASSPRDRESEQYF. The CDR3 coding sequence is TGTGCCAGCAGTCCCCGGGACAGGGAGTCCGAGCAGTACTTC.

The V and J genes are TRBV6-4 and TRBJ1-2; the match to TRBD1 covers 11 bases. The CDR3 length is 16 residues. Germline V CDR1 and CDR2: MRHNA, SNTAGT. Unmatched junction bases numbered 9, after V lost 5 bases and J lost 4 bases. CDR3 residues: CASSRRTGGHGYGYTF. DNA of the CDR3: TGTGCCAGCAGTCGAAGGACAGGGGGCCATGGCTATGGCTACACCTTC.

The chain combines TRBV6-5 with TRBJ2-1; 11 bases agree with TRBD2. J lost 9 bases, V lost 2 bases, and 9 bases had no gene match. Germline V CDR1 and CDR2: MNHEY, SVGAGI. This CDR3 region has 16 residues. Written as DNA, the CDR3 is TGTGCCAGCAGTTACGGAGGGCTAGCGGGAGGAGGTGAGCAGTTCTTC. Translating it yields CASSYGGLAGGGEQFF.

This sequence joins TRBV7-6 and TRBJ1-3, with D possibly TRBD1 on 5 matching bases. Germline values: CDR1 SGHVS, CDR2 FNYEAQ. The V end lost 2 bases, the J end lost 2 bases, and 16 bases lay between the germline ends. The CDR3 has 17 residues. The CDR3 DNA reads TGTGCCAGCAGCTTATCCTCAGGGAATGGGGCTGGAAACACCATATATTTT. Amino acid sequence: CASSLSSGNGAGNTIYF.

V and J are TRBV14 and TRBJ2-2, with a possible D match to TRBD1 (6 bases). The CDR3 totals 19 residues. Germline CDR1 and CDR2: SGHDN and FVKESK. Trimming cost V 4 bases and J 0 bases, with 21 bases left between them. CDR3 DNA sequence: TGTGCCAGCAGCCGGCTCGACGGGACACAGGGTTCGAACACCGGGGAGCTGTTTTTT. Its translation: CASSRLDGTQGSNTGELFF.

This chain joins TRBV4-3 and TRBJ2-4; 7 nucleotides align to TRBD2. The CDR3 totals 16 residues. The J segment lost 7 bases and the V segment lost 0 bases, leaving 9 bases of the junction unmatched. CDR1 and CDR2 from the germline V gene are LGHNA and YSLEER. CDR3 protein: CASSQDGLGGRNIQYF. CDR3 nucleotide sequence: TGCGCCAGCAGCCAAGATGGGCTGGGAGGGAGGAACATTCAGTACTTC.

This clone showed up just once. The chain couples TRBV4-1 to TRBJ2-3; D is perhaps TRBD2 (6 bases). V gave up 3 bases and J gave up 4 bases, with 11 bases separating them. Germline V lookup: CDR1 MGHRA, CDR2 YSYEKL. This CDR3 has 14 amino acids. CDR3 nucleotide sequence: TGCGCCAGCAGCCATAGGTGGGAGGCAGATACGCAGTATTTT. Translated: CASSHRWEADTQYF.

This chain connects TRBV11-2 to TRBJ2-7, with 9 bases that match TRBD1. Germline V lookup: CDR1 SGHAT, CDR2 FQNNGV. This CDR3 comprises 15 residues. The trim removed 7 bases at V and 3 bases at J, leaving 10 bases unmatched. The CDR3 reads CASNSLGTGIYEQYF. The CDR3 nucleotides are TGTGCCAGCAACTCCCTCGGGACAGGGATCTACGAGCAGTACTTC. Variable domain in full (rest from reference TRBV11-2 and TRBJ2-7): EAGVAQSPRYKIIEKRQSVAFWCNPISGHATLYWYQQILGQGPKLLIQFQNNGVVDDSQLPKDRFSAERLKGVDSTLKIQPAKLEDSAVYLCASNSLGTGIYEQYFGPGTRLTVT.

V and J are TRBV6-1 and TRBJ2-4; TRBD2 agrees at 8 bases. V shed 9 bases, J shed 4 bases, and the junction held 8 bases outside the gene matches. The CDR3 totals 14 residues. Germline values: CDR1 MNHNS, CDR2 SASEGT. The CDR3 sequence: CARGGVAGKNIQYF. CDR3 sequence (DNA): TGTGCCAGGGGGGGGGTAGCGGGAAAAAACATTCAGTACTTC.

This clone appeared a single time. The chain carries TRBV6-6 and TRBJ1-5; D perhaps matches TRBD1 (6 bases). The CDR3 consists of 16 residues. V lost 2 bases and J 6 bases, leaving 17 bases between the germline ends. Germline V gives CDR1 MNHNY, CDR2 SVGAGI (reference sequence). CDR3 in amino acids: CASSYRKTGSGQPQHF. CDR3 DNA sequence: TGTGCCAGCAGTTACCGAAAAACAGGGTCTGGTCAGCCCCAGCATTTT.

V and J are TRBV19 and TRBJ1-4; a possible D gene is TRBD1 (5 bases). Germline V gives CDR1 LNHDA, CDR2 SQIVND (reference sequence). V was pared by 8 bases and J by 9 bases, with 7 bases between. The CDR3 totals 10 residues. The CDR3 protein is CASGAKKLFF. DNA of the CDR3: TGTGCCAGTGGGGCTAAAAAACTGTTTTTT.

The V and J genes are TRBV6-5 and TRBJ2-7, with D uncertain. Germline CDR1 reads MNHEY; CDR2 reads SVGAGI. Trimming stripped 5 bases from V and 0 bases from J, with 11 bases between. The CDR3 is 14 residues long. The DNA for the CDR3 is TGTGCCAGCAGTCCTCTAAACCTCTCCTACGAGCAGTACTTC. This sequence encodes CASSPLNLSYEQYF.

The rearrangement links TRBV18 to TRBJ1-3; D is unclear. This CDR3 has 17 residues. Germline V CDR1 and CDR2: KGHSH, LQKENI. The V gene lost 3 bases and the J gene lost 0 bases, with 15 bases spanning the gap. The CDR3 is CASSPQETARSGNTIYF. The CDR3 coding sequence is TGTGCCAGCTCACCCCAAGAAACAGCTCGCTCTGGAAACACCATATATTTT.

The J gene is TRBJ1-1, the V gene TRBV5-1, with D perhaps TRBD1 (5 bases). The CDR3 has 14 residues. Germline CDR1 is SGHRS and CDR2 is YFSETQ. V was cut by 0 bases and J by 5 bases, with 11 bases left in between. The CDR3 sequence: CASSLVGGGTEAFF. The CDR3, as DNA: TGCGCCAGCAGCTTGGTGGGGGGAGGGACTGAAGCTTTCTTT.

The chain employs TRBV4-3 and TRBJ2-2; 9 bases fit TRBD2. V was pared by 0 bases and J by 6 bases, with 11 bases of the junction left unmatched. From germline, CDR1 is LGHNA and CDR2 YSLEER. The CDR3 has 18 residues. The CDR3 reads CASSQDRGGRAASGELFF. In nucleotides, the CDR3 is TGCGCCAGCAGCCAAGATCGGGGCGGGAGGGCGGCCTCCGGGGAGCTGTTTTTT.

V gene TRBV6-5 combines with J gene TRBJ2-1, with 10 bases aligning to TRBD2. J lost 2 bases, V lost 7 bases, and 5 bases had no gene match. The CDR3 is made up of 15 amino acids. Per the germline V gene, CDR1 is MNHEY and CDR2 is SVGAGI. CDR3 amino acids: CASKLSGRTYNEQFF. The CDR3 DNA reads TGTGCCAGCAAGCTTAGCGGGAGGACCTACAATGAGCAGTTCTTC.

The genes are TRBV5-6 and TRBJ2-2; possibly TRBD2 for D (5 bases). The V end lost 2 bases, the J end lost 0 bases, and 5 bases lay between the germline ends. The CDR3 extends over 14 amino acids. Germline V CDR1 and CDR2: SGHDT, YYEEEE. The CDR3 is CASSLLANTGELFF. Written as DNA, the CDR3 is TGTGCCAGCAGCTTACTAGCGAACACCGGGGAGCTGTTTTTT.

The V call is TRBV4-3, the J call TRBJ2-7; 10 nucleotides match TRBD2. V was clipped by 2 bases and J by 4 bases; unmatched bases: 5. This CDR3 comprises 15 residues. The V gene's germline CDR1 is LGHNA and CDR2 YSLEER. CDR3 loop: CASSQRASGSYEQYF. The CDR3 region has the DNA TGCGCCAGCAGCCAACGGGCTAGCGGGAGTTACGAGCAGTACTTC.

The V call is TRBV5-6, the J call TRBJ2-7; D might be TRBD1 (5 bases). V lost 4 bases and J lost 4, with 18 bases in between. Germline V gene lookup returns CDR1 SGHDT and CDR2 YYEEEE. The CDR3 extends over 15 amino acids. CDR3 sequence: CASSTYRRLGYEQYF. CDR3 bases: TGTGCCAGCAGCACCTACAGGCGCCTTGGGTACGAGCAGTACTTC.

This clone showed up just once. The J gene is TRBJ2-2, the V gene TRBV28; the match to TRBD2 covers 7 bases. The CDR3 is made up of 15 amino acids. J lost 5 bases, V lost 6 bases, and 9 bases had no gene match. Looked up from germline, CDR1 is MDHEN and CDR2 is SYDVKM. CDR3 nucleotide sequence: TGTGCCAGCAGCCCCTGGGTGGGAGGGACCGGGGAGCTGTTTTTT. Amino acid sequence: CASSPWVGGTGELFF.

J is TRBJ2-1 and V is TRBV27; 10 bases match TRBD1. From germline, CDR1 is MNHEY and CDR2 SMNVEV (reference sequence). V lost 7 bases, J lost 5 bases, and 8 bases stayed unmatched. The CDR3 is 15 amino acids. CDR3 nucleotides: TGTGCCAGCAATACGGAGGGACAGGGGAACAATGAGCAGTTCTTC. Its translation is CASNTEGQGNNEQFF.

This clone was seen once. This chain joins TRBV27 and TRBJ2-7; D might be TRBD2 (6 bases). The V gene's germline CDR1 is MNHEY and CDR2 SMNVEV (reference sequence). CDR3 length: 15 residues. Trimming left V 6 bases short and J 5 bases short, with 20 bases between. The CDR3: CASSSWNRESNEQYF. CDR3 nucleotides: TGTGCCAGCAGCTCATGGAACCGGGAGTCTAACGAGCAGTACTTC.

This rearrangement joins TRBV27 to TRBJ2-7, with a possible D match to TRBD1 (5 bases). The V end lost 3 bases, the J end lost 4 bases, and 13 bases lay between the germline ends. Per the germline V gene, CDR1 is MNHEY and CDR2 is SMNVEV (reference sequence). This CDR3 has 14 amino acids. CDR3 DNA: TGTGCCAGCAGTTTCCAGGGCGATTCGTACGAGCAGTACTTC. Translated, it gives CASSFQGDSYEQYF.